This entry lists 11 T cell receptor beta chains sequenced from one sample in a study of T-cell reconstitution after alpha-beta-depleted transplantation in children. Preparation of the TCRbeta library involved a method that used unique molecular identifiers. TCRdb passed the PCR reads through MiXCR, listing each CDR3 protein once. The repertoire includes a few hundred thousand distinct CDR3 sequences, roughly 9.1% of them detected once, and approximately 7% sits in the top ten. This material consisted of PBMCs, taken before TCRalphabeta/CD19-depleted stem cell transplant. Receptors originate from a boy less than two years old with acute myeloid leukemia, due to receive a stem cell transplant.

In this sample, this clonotype turned up many times. This chain connects TRBV12-3 or TRBV12-4 to TRBJ2-7; tentative D call: TRBD1 (5 bases). With 2 bases removed from V and 12 bases from J, the gap between germline ends came to 11 bases. The CDR3 loop spans 11 amino acids. The CDR3 sequence is CASSLSGPPYF. CDR3 nucleotide sequence: TGTGCCAGCAGTTTATCAGGGCCCCCGTACTTC.

In its sample, this clonotype was seen many times. The chain has TRBV7-8 and TRBJ2-5, with D perhaps being TRBD1 or TRBD2 (6 bases each). The CDR3 has 13 residues. Germline V gene data show CDR1 as SGHVS and CDR2 as FQNEAQ. The V end was cut by 9 bases, the J end by 5 bases, with 16 bases between. CDR3 region: CASIDGGRETQYF. The DNA for the CDR3 is TGTGCCAGTATCGATGGGGGGCGCGAGACCCAGTACTTC.

This clonotype has at least ten counts. The J gene is TRBJ1-6, the V gene TRBV6-5; TRBD1 matches 9 bases. The CDR3 covers 18 residues. Germline assignment: CDR1 MNHEY and CDR2 SVGAGI. V was clipped by 3 bases and J by 5 bases; unmatched bases: 11. As DNA, the CDR3 is TGTGCCAGCAGTTATCTCTTGGACAGGGGAGGGAATAATTCACCCCTCCACTTT. As protein: CASSYLLDRGGNNSPLHF.

Only a few counts were recorded for this clonotype. The rearrangement joins TRBV7-9 to TRBJ1-6; the D is unclear. Trimming cost V 0 bases and J 6 bases, with 9 bases left between them. CDR3 length: 15 amino acids. Germline CDR1 SEHNR, CDR2 FQNEAQ (reference sequence). CDR3 residues: CASSLAGYPNSPLHF. The DNA for the CDR3 is TGTGCCAGCAGCTTAGCGGGGTACCCTAATTCACCCCTCCACTTT. The variable domain in full, completed from reference TRBV7-9 and TRBJ1-6, reads DTGVSQNPRHKITKRGQNVTFRCDPISEHNRLYWYRQTLGQGPEFLTYFQNEAQLEKSRLLSDRFSAERPKGSFSTLEIQRTEQGDSAMYLCASSLAGYPNSPLHFGNGTRLTVT.

This clonotype was observed many times. This chain uses TRBV5-1 with TRBJ1-2; weak D call: TRBD1 (5 bases). The germline V gene has CDR1 SGHRS and CDR2 YFSETQ. The ends were cut back, 2 bases at V and 2 bases at J, with 16 bases in the middle. The CDR3 extends over 16 amino acids. The CDR3 nucleotides are TGCGCCAGCAGCTTCCGAGGCCAGGGAGGGAACTATGGCTACACCTTC. This encodes CASSFRGQGGNYGYTF.

This clonotype has at least ten counts. This chain joins TRBV7-9 and TRBJ1-6; possibly TRBD1 for D (5 bases). Per the germline V gene, CDR1 is SEHNR and CDR2 is FQNEAQ (reference sequence). The CDR3 spans 12 residues. The germline V and J ends were trimmed by 3 bases and 8 bases, with 5 bases remaining between them. This CDR3 is CASSLGDSPLHF. DNA of the CDR3: TGTGCCAGCAGCTTGGGGGATTCACCCCTCCACTTT.

This clonotype was counted many times. The CDR3 DNA sequence: TGCGCCAGCAGCCAAGATCCGGGATGGAGTGAGCAGTTCTTC. It is translated as CASSQDPGWSEQFF. V is TRBV4-3 and J is TRBJ2-1; a possible D gene is TRBD2 (5 bases). In germline, CDR1 is LGHNA, CDR2 YSLEER. The CDR3 consists of 14 residues. Deletions cut 0 bases from V and 9 bases from J, with 12 bases between.

This clonotype was detected many times. The chain links TRBV5-1 to TRBJ1-1; no clear D. The germline V gene has CDR1 SGHRS and CDR2 YFSETQ. Trimming stripped 3 bases from V and 6 bases from J, with 18 bases between. This CDR3 is 15 amino acids long. CDR3 amino acids: CASSSSAGLIPEAFF. The CDR3 DNA is TGCGCCAGCAGCTCTTCGGCAGGTCTTATACCTGAAGCTTTCTTT. Full variable domain (missing parts from reference TRBV5-1 and TRBJ1-1): KAGVTQTPRYLIKTRGQQVTLSCSPISGHRSVSWYQQTPGQGLQFLFEYFSETQRNKGNFPGRFSGRQFSNSRSEMNVSTLELGDSALYLCASSSSAGLIPEAFFGQGTRLTVV.

In this sample, this clonotype turned up many times. V is TRBV12-3 or TRBV12-4 and J is TRBJ2-5; D is perhaps TRBD1 or TRBD2 (5 bases each). The CDR3 has 15 amino acids. V dropped 4 bases and J dropped 1 base, with 13 bases sitting between them. CDR3 residues: CASSSPTGTQETQYF. The CDR3 coding sequence is TGTGCCAGCAGTTCCCCAACCGGGACCCAAGAGACCCAGTACTTC.

In its sample, this clonotype was seen many times. The chain couples TRBV12-3 or TRBV12-4 to TRBJ2-7; 7 positions match TRBD2. Trimming took 6 bases from V and 7 from J; bases not matched to a gene: 6. The CDR3 is made up of 12 amino acids. DNA of the CDR3: TGTGCCAGCAGCGGACTAGGTTGGGAGCAGTACTTC. Protein sequence: CASSGLGWEQYF.

This clonotype was observed many times. The chain recombines TRBV11-3 with TRBJ2-1; 13 nucleotides match TRBD2. V was clipped by 3 bases and J by 1 base; unmatched bases: 12. The CDR3 runs to 20 residues. Germline assignment: CDR1 SGHNT and CDR2 YENEEA. Written as DNA, the CDR3 is TGTGCCAGCAGCTTCCCCGGGACTAGCGGGGACCCCGGGTCCTACAATGAGCAGTTCTTC. Protein: CASSFPGTSGDPGSYNEQFF.